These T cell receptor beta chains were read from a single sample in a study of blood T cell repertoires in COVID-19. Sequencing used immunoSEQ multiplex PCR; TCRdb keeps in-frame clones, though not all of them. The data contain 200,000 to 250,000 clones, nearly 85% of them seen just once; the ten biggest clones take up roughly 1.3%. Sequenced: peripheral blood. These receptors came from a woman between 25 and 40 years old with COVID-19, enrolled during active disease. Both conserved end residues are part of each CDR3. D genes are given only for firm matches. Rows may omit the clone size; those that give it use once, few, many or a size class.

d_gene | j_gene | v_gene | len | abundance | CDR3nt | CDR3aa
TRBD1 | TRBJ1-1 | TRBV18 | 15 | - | TGTGCCAGCTCATTAACAGGGGGCATGGACACTGAAGCTTTCTTT | CASSLTGGMDTEAFF
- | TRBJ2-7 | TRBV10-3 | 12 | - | TGTGCCATCGGAGAAGGGGGCTACGAGCAGTACTTC | CAIGEGGYEQYF
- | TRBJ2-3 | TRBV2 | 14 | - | TGTGCCAGCAGGGGAGCGCAGGGGACAGATACGCAGTATTTT | CASRGAQGTDTQYF
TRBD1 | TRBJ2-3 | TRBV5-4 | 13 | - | TGTGCCAGCAGCGGGGACAGCGCAGATACGCAGTATTTT | CASSGDSADTQYF
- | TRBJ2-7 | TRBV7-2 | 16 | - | TGTGCCAGCAGCTTAGCGGACAACTTGATCTCCTACGAGCAGTACTTC | CASSLADNLISYEQYF
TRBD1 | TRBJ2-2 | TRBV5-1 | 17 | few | TGCGCCAGCAGCTTGGAAGGGGGCGCGGTCCTCGGCGGGGAGCTGTTTTTT | CASSLEGGAVLGGELFF
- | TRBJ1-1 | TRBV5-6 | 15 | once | TGTGCCAGCAGCTTGGAACGGTCCGTAAACACTGAAGCTTTCTTT | CASSLERSVNTEAFF
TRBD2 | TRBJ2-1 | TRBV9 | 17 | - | TGTGCCAGCAGCGTAGAACTCGCGGGGGGGGTTTACAATGAGCAGTTCTTC | CASSVELAGGVYNEQFF
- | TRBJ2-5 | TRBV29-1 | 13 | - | TGCAGCGTTGAGACTAACCGAGGGGAGACCCAGTACTTC | CSVETNRGETQYF
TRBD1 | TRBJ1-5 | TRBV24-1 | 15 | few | TGTGCCACCAGTGACCCGTTGACAGGGGATCAGCCCCAGCATTTT | CATSDPLTGDQPQHF
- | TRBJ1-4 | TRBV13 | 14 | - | TGTGCCAGCAGCTCTCGGACGGGAAGGGAAAAACTGTTTTTT | CASSSRTGREKLFF
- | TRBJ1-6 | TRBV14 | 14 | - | TGTGCCAGCAGCCAAGCTGGGAGGGTTTCACCCCTCCACTTT | CASSQAGRVSPLHF